The 22 T cell receptor beta chains listed next were all sequenced from one sample in a study of sequential checkpoint blockade in melanoma. Noted treatment: randomized to nivolumab then ipilimumab (arm A) or the reverse (arm B). This table comes from immunoSEQ multiplex PCR, and its TCRdb copy is limited to in-frame clones, with some not included. The table records over 15,000 clones, approximately 70% of them present only once. Sample: CD8+ T cells sorted from blood (inferred from file names), taken from a patient given nivolumab and ipilimumab in sequence. The origin of the receptors is a human donor with melanoma.

This clone came up a few times. The chain combines TRBV5-1 with TRBJ2-2; 7 nucleotides align to TRBD2. The junction had 23 bases not matched to a gene; V was cut back by 0 bases and J by 3 bases. The germline V gene has CDR1 SGHRS and CDR2 YFSETQ. This CDR3 region has 22 residues. DNA of the CDR3: TGCGCCAGCAGCTTGGCTACCCCCAAGCGGGAACCACCCGTGCAAGACACCGGGGAGCTGTTTTTT. Its translation: CASSLATPKREPPVQDTGELFF.

The chain joins TRBV27 to TRBJ1-1; D remains ambiguous. Trimming removed 2 bases from V and 6 bases from J, with 16 bases in between. The CDR3 has 15 amino acids. The germline V gene encodes CDR1 MNHEY and CDR2 SMNVEV (reference sequence). CDR3 bases: TGTGCCAGCAGTTTACATGTCAGTTCTCTGCCTGAAGCTTTCTTT. This encodes CASSLHVSSLPEAFF.

This rearrangement joins TRBV4-1 to TRBJ1-5, with unresolved D. CDR3 size: 15 residues. Trimming shortened V by 4 bases and J by 3 bases, and 13 bases separated the two germline ends. Germline CDR1 MGHRA, CDR2 YSYEKL. This CDR3 reads CASSPFGRDNQPQHF. The CDR3 nucleotides read TGCGCCAGCAGCCCCTTCGGGAGGGACAATCAGCCCCAGCATTTT.

The J gene is TRBJ2-2, the V gene TRBV27; no firm D call. Germline assignment: CDR1 MNHEY and CDR2 SMNVEV (reference sequence). The CDR3 sequence is 13 residues long. V lost 6 bases, J lost 1 base, and 6 bases lay in between. CDR3 region: CASSTENTGELFF. For the CDR3, the DNA is TGTGCCAGCAGCACAGAGAACACCGGGGAGCTGTTTTTT.

The V call is TRBV4-2, the J call TRBJ2-3, with D possibly matching TRBD2 (5 bases). Per germline, CDR1 LGHNA and CDR2 YNFKEQ. Trimming shortened V by 1 base and J by 0 bases, and 11 bases separated the two germline ends. This CDR3 contains 16 residues. CDR3 coding DNA: TGTGCCAGCAGCCAAGTGTGGTCGGGGAGCACAGATACGCAGTATTTT. Its protein is CASSQVWSGSTDTQYF.

The rearrangement links TRBV5-5 to TRBJ2-1; D possibly corresponds to TRBD2 (6 bases). Germline lookup yields CDR1 SGHKS and CDR2 YYEKEE (reference sequence). This CDR3 is built from 12 residues. V was shortened by 4 bases and J by 9 bases, with 11 bases between the two germline ends. CDR3 residues: CASSLTSFEQFF. CDR3 DNA sequence: TGTGCCAGCAGCCTGACTAGTTTTGAGCAGTTCTTC.

The chain carries TRBV4-1 and TRBJ2-7, with D perhaps matching TRBD2 (5 bases). V was shortened by 0 bases and J by 2 bases, with 11 bases between the two germline ends. This CDR3 contains 15 residues. In germline, CDR1 is MGHRA, CDR2 YSYEKL. As DNA, the CDR3 is TGCGCCAGCAGCCAAGAAGAAGCGGAAACCTACGAGCAGTACTTC. Amino acid sequence: CASSQEEAETYEQYF.

The rearrangement uses TRBV6-1 and TRBJ2-7, with 7 positions matching TRBD1. Germline lookup yields CDR1 MNHNS and CDR2 SASEGT. Trimming removed 4 bases from V and 3 bases from J; junction bases left unmatched: 9. This CDR3 comprises 15 residues. This chain's CDR3 is CASSVPGTENYEQYF. The CDR3 DNA reads as TGTGCCAGCAGTGTCCCCGGGACAGAGAACTACGAGCAGTACTTC.

This chain connects TRBV6-5 to TRBJ1-1; D uncertain. The germline gives CDR1 MNHEY, CDR2 SVGAGI. This CDR3 comprises 12 residues. The V gene lost 3 bases and the J gene lost 10 bases, with 12 bases spanning the gap. The CDR3 loop is CASSYTRTAAFF. The CDR3, as DNA: TGTGCCAGCAGTTATACCCGAACAGCAGCTTTCTTT.

The V call is TRBV18, the J call TRBJ2-2; 9 bases line up with TRBD1. From germline, CDR1 is KGHSH and CDR2 LQKENI. With V trimmed by 3 bases and J by 1 base, 3 bases remained unmatched. The CDR3 length is 16 residues. CDR3 DNA: TGTGCCAGCTCACCGGGACAGGGCGTGAACACCGGGGAGCTGTTTTTT. The encoded protein is CASSPGQGVNTGELFF.

The V gene is TRBV6-7, the J gene TRBJ1-1; 8 nucleotides match TRBD1. TRBV6-7 is flagged as an ORF with uncertain function. After removal of 2 bases from V and 0 bases from J, the junction contained 11 bases not matched to a gene. The CDR3 consists of 18 residues. CDR3 DNA: TGTGCCAGCAGTTACACACCCCATCGACAGGGGATGAACACTGAAGCTTTCTTT. Encoded protein: CASSYTPHRQGMNTEAFF.

The table lists this clone with a few counts. This chain uses TRBV4-2 with TRBJ1-3; TRBD1 matches 7 bases. With 5 bases clipped from V and 2 bases from J, the junction kept 6 bases outside the gene matches. CDR1 is LGHNA and CDR2 is YNFKEQ in the germline V gene. This CDR3 is 15 amino acids long. The CDR3 loop reads CASSYRGRAGNTIYF. CDR3 DNA: TGTGCCAGCAGCTACAGGGGTAGAGCTGGAAACACCATATATTTT.

This chain joins TRBV6-5 and TRBJ1-2, with D perhaps matching TRBD1 (6 bases). Germline CDR1 and CDR2: MNHEY and SVGAGI. The CDR3 is 13 amino acids. V lost 2 bases and J 2 bases, leaving 6 bases between the germline ends. This CDR3 is CASSYGQNYGYTF. CDR3 bases: TGTGCCAGCAGTTACGGACAGAACTATGGCTACACCTTC.

The rearrangement links TRBV6-1 to TRBJ2-2; D uncertain. The CDR3 is 11 amino acids. In germline, CDR1 is MNHNS, CDR2 SASEGT. Trimming stripped 11 bases from V and 3 bases from J, with 7 bases between. CDR3 nucleotide sequence: TGTGCCGGCTCCTACACCGGGGAGCTGTTTTTT. It codes for CAGSYTGELFF.

This clone was seen a handful of times. The chain links TRBV5-6 to TRBJ2-7; TRBD1 matches at 7 bases. Trimming at V came to 2 bases and at J to 3 bases, leaving 5 bases not matched to a gene. This CDR3 is built from 14 residues. Germline V lookup: CDR1 SGHDT, CDR2 YYEEEE. CDR3 amino acids: CASSFGTANYEQYF. CDR3 DNA: TGTGCCAGCAGCTTTGGGACAGCAAACTACGAGCAGTACTTC.

This chain joins TRBV6-5 and TRBJ1-6; a weak D match, TRBD1 (6 bases). Germline V CDR1 and CDR2: MNHEY, SVGAGI. The CDR3 spans 15 residues. The V and J ends lost 0 bases and 9 bases respectively, with 12 bases between them. The CDR3 DNA sequence: TGTGCCAGCAGTTACTCCGAGACAGGCGGTTCACCCCTCCACTTT. The encoded protein is CASSYSETGGSPLHF.

This clone was counted a few times. The chain uses TRBV2 and TRBJ2-3; D gene unclear. CDR1 SNHLY and CDR2 FYNNEI come from the germline V gene. The CDR3 sequence is 15 residues long. Trimming removed 5 bases from V and 0 bases from J, with 12 bases in between. The CDR3 bases are TGTGCCAGCAGTTGGGCAGATTATAGCACAGATACGCAGTATTTT. Translated: CASSWADYSTDTQYF. Variable domain in full (rest from reference TRBV2 and TRBJ2-3): EPEVTQTPSHQVTQMGQEVILRCVPISNHLYFYWYRQILGQKVEFLVSFYNNEISEKSEIFDDQFSVERPDGSNFTLKIRSTKLEDSAMYFCASSWADYSTDTQYFGPGTRLTVL.

A few counts support this clone. The CDR3 region is CASSSRRGIREKLFF. The CDR3 DNA reads as TGTGCCAGCAGTTCTCGACGAGGGATTAGGGAAAAACTGTTTTTT. This chain uses TRBV6-5 with TRBJ1-4; D is undetermined. The CDR3 extends over 15 amino acids. Germline-derived CDR1 and CDR2 are MNHEY and SVGAGI. With 4 bases removed from V and 8 bases from J, the gap between germline ends came to 17 bases.

CDR3 in DNA: TGTGCCAGCAGCCGTGGTGGGGAGGACGAGCAGTACTTC. It yields the protein CASSRGGEDEQYF. This chain joins TRBV7-9 and TRBJ2-7; possible D gene TRBD2, 6 bases. Germline V gene sequence: CDR1 SEHNR, CDR2 FQNEAQ (reference sequence). Trimming removed 5 bases at V and 5 bases at J, with 13 bases between. The CDR3 has 13 residues.

This chain joins TRBV5-6 and TRBJ2-3; D ambiguous. The CDR3 extends over 16 amino acids. V was trimmed by 0 bases and J by 2 bases, leaving 13 bases between them. From germline, CDR1 is SGHDT and CDR2 YYEEEE. CDR3 protein: CASSLGASFFTDTQYF. CDR3 nucleotides: TGTGCCAGCAGCTTGGGGGCGTCTTTCTTCACAGATACGCAGTATTTT.

The rearrangement links TRBV6-5 to TRBJ2-7; 7 bases agree with TRBD1. Trimming removed 0 bases from V and 6 bases from J; junction bases left unmatched: 8. The germline V gene encodes CDR1 MNHEY and CDR2 SVGAGI. The CDR3 has 15 residues. The CDR3: CASSYSRPDRVEQYF. The CDR3 nucleotides are TGTGCCAGCAGTTACTCACGGCCAGACAGGGTCGAGCAGTACTTC.

The chain has TRBV4-2 and TRBJ2-7; 16 bases are a match to TRBD2. The V segment lost 0 bases and the J segment 5 bases; nucleotides outside the gene matches: 4. Germline V gives CDR1 LGHNA, CDR2 YNFKEQ. This CDR3 has 17 amino acids. DNA for the CDR3: TGTGCCAGCAGCCAAGAGGGACTAGCGGGGGGGCGACACGAGCAGTACTTC. It codes for CASSQEGLAGGRHEQYF.